This entry features one T cell receptor (beta chain) sequence. The data stem from a study of blood T cell repertoires in COVID-19. The ends lost 10 bases at V and 3 bases at J; junction bases unmatched: 8. The CDR3 spans 15 residues. Germline CDR1 KGHDR, CDR2 SFDVKD. The repertoire was sequenced with immunoSEQ multiplex PCR; TCRdb's copy has only in-frame clones and lacks some. In the table there are some 77,000 clones, roughly 79% of which are singletons. The clonotype originates from a woman aged 70-85 years with acute or convalescent COVID-19. The sample consisted of peripheral blood. The chain joins TRBV24-1 to TRBJ2-7; TRBD2 agrees at 13 bases. CDR3 bases: TGTGCCACTGAGGGACTAGCGGGATCCCGCTACGAGCAGTACTTC. Protein product: CATEGLAGSRYEQYF.